Each of the 5 T cell receptor beta chains below was sequenced from the same sample in a study of T cell changes during pregnancy in multiple sclerosis. Some clones are missing from TCRdb's copy, which holds only in-frame ones; the method was immunoSEQ multiplex PCR. The table shows under 95,000 clones, with approximately 90% occurring only once. This specimen consisted of CD4+ T cells from peripheral blood mononuclear cells, obtained before pregnancy. The receptors originated from a female donor with multiple sclerosis, enrolled in a pregnancy study.

This chain uses TRBV7-9 with TRBJ1-4; D uncertain. Germline V gives CDR1 SEHNR, CDR2 FQNEAQ (reference sequence). The V and J ends lost 2 bases and 6 bases respectively, with 10 bases between them. The CDR3 sequence is 14 residues long. CDR3 DNA: TGTGCCAGCAGCTTAAGGGAGGTGGATGAAAAACTGTTTTTT. This translates into CASSLREVDEKLFF. Combining the CDR3 with reference TRBV7-9 and TRBJ1-4 gives the whole variable domain DTGVSQNPRHKITKRGQNVTFRCDPISEHNRLYWYRQTLGQGPEFLTYFQNEAQLEKSRLLSDRFSAERPKGSFSTLEIQRTEQGDSAMYLCASSLREVDEKLFFGSGTQLSVL.

The chain recombines TRBV5-4 with TRBJ1-5, with TRBD1 matching over 9 bases. From germline, CDR1 is SGHNT and CDR2 YYREEE (reference sequence). The V gene end was trimmed by 7 bases and the J gene end by 2 bases; junction bases not matched to a gene: 4. The CDR3 has 14 residues. In nucleotides, the CDR3 is TGTGCCAGCGCACAGGGGGCTGGCAATCAGCCCCAGCATTTT. It specifies CASAQGAGNQPQHF. Together with reference TRBV5-4 and TRBJ1-5, the CDR3 gives the full variable domain: ETGVTQSPTHLIKTRGQQVTLRCSSQSGHNTVSWYQQALGQGPQFIFQYYREEENGRGNFPPRFSGLQFPNYSSELNVNALELDDSALYLCASAQGAGNQPQHFGDGTRLSIL.

This sequence joins TRBV14 and TRBJ2-7, with D tentatively TRBD2 (5 bases). From germline, CDR1 is SGHDN and CDR2 FVKESK. CDR3 length: 13 amino acids. The V end was cut by 0 bases, the J end by 5 bases, with 8 bases between. As DNA, the CDR3 is TGTGCCAGCAGCCAAGAAATGGGAGACGAGCAGTACTTC. This gives the protein CASSQEMGDEQYF.

The V gene is TRBV7-2, the J gene TRBJ1-2; D ambiguous. Germline V gene lookup returns CDR1 SGHTA and CDR2 FQGNSA. The CDR3 contains 14 residues. Trimming took off 5 bases at V and 5 bases at J, with 15 bases between the two ends. CDR3: CASSDTGGSYGYTF. The CDR3 nucleotides are TGTGCCAGCAGCGATACCGGTGGGAGTTATGGCTACACCTTC.

The genes are TRBV28 and TRBJ2-7; 9 nucleotides agree with TRBD1. Looked up from germline, CDR1 is MDHEN and CDR2 is SYDVKM. The length of the CDR3 is 14 residues. Trimming cost V 1 base and J 3 bases; bases outside gene matches: 1. The CDR3 region has the DNA TGTGCCAGCAGTTTATCGGGACAGGGCTACGAGCAGTACTTC. Translating gives CASSLSGQGYEQYF.